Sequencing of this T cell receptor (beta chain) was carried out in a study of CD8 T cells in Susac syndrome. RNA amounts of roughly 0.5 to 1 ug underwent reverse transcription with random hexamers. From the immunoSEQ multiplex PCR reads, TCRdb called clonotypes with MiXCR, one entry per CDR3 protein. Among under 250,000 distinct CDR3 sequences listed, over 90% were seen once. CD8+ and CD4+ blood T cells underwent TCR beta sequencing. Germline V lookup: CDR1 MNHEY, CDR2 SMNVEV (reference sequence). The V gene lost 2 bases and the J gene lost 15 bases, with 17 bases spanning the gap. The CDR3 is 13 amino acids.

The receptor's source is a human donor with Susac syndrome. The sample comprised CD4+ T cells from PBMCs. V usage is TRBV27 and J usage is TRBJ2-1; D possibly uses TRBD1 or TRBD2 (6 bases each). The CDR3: CASSLGPRGRGFF. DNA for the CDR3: TGTGCCAGCAGTTTAGGGCCCCGGGGGCGGGGGTTCTTC.